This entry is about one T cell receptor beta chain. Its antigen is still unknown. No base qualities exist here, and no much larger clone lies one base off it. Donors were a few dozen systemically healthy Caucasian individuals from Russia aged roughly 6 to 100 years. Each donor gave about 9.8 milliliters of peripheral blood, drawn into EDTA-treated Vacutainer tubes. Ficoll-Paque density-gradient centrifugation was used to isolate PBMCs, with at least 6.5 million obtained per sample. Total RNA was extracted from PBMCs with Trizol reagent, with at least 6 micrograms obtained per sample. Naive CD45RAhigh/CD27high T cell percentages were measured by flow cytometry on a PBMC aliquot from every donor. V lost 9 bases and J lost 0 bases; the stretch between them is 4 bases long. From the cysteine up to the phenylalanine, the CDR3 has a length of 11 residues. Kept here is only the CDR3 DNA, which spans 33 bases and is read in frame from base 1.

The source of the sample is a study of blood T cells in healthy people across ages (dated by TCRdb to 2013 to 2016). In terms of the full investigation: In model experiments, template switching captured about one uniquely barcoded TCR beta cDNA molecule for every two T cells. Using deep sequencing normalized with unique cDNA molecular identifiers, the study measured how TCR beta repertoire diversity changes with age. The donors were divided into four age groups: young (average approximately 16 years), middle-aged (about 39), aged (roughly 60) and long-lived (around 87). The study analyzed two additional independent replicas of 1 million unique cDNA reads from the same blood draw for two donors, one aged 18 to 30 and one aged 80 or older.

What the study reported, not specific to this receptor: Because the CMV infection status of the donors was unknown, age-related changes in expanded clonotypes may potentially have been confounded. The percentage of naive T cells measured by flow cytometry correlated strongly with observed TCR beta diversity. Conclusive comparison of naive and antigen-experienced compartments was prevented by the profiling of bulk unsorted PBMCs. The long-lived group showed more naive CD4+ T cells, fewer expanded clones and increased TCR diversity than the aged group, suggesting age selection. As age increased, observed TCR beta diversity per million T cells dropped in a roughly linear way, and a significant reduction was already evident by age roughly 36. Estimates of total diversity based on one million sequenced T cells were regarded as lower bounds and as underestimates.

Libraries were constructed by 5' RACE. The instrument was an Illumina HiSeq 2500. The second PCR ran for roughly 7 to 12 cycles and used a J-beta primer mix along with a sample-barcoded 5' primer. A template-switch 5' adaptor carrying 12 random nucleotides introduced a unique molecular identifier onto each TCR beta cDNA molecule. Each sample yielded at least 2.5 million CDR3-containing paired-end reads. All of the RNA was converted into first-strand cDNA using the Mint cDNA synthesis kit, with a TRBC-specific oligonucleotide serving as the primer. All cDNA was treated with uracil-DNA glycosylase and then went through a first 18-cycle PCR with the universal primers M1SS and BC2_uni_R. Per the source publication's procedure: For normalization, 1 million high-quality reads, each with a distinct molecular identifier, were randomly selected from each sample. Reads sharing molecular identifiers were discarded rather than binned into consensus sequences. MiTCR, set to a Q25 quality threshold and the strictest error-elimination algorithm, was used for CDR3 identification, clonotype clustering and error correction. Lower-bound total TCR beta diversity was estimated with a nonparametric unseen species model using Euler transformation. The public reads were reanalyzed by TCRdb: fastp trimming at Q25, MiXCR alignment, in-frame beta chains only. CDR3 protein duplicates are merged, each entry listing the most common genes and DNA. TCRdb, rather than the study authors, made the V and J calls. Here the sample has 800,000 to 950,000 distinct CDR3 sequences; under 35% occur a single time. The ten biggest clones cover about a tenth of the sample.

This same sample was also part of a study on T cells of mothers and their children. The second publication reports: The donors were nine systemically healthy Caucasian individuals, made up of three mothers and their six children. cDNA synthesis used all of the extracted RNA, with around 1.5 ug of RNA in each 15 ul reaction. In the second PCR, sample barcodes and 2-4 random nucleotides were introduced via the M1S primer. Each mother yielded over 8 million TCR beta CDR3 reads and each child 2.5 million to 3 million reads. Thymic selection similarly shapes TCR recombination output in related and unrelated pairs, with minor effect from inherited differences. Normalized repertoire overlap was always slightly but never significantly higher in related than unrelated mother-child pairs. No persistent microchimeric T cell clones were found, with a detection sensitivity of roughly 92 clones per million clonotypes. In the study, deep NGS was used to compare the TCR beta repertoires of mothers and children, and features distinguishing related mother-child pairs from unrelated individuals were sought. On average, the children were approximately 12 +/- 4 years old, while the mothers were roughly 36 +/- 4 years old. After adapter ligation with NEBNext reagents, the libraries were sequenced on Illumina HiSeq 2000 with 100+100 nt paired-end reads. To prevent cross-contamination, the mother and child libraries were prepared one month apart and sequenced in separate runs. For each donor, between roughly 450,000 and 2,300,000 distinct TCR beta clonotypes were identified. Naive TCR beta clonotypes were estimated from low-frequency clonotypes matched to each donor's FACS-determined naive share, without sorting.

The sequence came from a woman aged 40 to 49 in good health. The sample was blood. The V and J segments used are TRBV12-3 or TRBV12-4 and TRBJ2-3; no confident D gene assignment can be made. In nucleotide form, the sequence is TGTGCCAGAATGAGCACAGATACGCAGTATTTT. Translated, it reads CARMSTDTQYF.